This T cell receptor (beta chain) was identified during a study of T cells after yellow fever vaccination. Points from the study as a whole: In FACS-sorted repertoires, abundant clonotypes from the bulk population could appear as contaminants.

V gave up 5 bases and J gave up 1 base, with 12 bases separating them. This CDR3 comprises 15 residues. Germline lookup yields CDR1 SGHTA and CDR2 FQGNSA. TCRdb redid the calling of the 5' RACE reads with MiXCR, one entry per CDR3 protein. The sample includes approximately 160,000 distinct CDR3 sequences, 6.2% seen only once; the top ten take 2.5% to 3.5%. This clonotype was counted many times. What it recognizes is unknown. This specimen consisted of CD4+ T cells sorted from PBMCs, obtained on the day of the first yellow fever vaccination. The origin of this receptor is a man between 18 and 29 years old who received the YFV17D yellow fever vaccine. V usage is TRBV7-2 and J usage is TRBJ1-3, with D possibly TRBD1 on 5 matching bases. CDR3 region: CASSGFGASGNTIYF. The CDR3 DNA reads TGTGCCAGCAGCGGCTTTGGGGCTTCTGGAAACACCATATATTTT.